Below are 9 T cell receptor beta chains sequenced from a single sample in a study of CD8+CD57+ T cells in acquired aplastic anemia. In patients chosen for sequencing, flow cytometry had shown CD8+CD57+ cell expansion. Using genomic DNA as the template, TCR beta VDJ and CDR3 profiling was carried out. TCRdb reprocessed the reads with MiXCR, giving one entry per CDR3 protein. Among about 160,000 distinct CDR3 sequences listed, 45% to 55% were seen once. Specimen: sorted CD4+, CD8+, or CD8+CD57+ T cells (not recorded which) from PBMCs. The receptors here all came from a human donor with aplastic anemia.

The chain uses TRBV20-1 and TRBJ1-1; 9 bases match TRBD1. The CDR3 has 14 amino acids. V shed 6 bases and J 1 base; nucleotides not matched to a gene: 6. Germline loops: CDR1 DFQATT, CDR2 SNEGSKA (reference sequence). CDR3 nucleotide sequence: TGCAGTGCCCAGACAGGGGGAGGGAACACTGAAGCTTTCTTT. Amino acid sequence: CSAQTGGGNTEAFF.

In its sample, this clonotype was seen many times. V gene TRBV9 combines with J gene TRBJ2-2; TRBD1 might be the D (5 bases). This CDR3 region has 17 residues. Trimming cost V 4 bases and J 2 bases, with 18 bases left between them. Germline CDR1 reads SGDLS; CDR2 reads YYNGEE. The CDR3 DNA reads TGTGCCAGCAGCCCACCCAGGGTAGGGCCTAACACCGGGGAGCTGTTTTTT. Translated: CASSPPRVGPNTGELFF. The complete variable domain, with remaining parts taken from reference TRBV9 and TRBJ2-2, reads DSGVTQTPKHLITATGQRVTLRCSPRSGDLSVYWYQQSLDQGLQFLIQYYNGEERAKGNILERFSAQQFPDLHSELNLSSLELGDSALYFCASSPPRVGPNTGELFFGEGSRLTVL.

The chain couples TRBV20-1 to TRBJ1-1; 8 bases align to TRBD1. CDR1 is DFQATT and CDR2 is SNEGSKA in the germline V gene (reference sequence). V was clipped by 5 bases and J by 7 bases; unmatched bases: 6. The CDR3 totals 12 residues. This CDR3 is CSAARGLGEAFF. The CDR3 DNA follows: TGCAGTGCTGCCAGGGGGCTGGGTGAAGCTTTCTTT.

The chain carries TRBV10-3 and TRBJ1-1; TRBD1 might be the D (5 bases). Germline V gives CDR1 ENHRY, CDR2 SYGVKD. The CDR3 contains 16 residues. Trimming removed 3 bases at V and 0 bases at J, with 14 bases between. CDR3 sequence: CAISDDSTYLNTEAFF. CDR3 sequence (DNA): TGTGCCATCAGTGACGACAGTACCTATCTGAACACTGAAGCTTTCTTT.

V gene TRBV7-4 combines with J gene TRBJ1-1; the match to TRBD1 covers 7 bases. V shed 11 bases, J shed 1 base, and the junction held 4 bases outside the gene matches. This CDR3 region has 12 residues. Per germline, CDR1 SGHVT and CDR2 SQSDAQ. CDR3 sequence reads: CAGQDRNTEAFF. Here the CDR3 DNA reads TGTGCCGGACAGGACAGGAACACTGAAGCTTTCTTT.

The rearrangement uses TRBV6-4 and TRBJ1-1; D gene uncertain. CDR3 size: 14 residues. V shed 7 bases and J shed 5 bases, with 17 bases lying between them. Germline V lookup: CDR1 MRHNA, CDR2 SNTAGT. The CDR3 sequence is CASTPRAGGTEAFF. CDR3 DNA sequence: TGTGCCAGCACCCCAAGGGCTGGAGGGACTGAAGCTTTCTTT.

The J gene is TRBJ1-1, the V gene TRBV2, with D possibly being TRBD1 (6 bases). Per germline, CDR1 SNHLY and CDR2 FYNNEI. This CDR3 spans 14 amino acids. The V and J ends lost 4 bases and 0 bases respectively, with 9 bases between them. CDR3 sequence (DNA): TGTGCCAGCAGTGGGGGGGCGATGAACACTGAAGCTTTCTTT. It specifies CASSGGAMNTEAFF.

This clonotype was counted only a few times. The V call is TRBV19, the J call TRBJ2-2; TRBD1 matches at 7 bases. CDR3 length: 15 residues. V dropped 3 bases and J dropped 4; count of bases not matched to a gene: 5. Germline V gene lookup returns CDR1 LNHDA and CDR2 SQIVND (reference sequence). CDR3 nucleotide sequence: TGTGCCAGTAGTATCGGCAGGGGGATCACCGGGGAGCTGTTTTTT. Translated: CASSIGRGITGELFF.

In its sample, this clonotype was seen many times. V and J are TRBV19 and TRBJ2-4, with D perhaps matching TRBD1 or TRBD2 (6 bases each). Trimming took 3 bases from V and 9 from J, leaving 15 bases between them. This CDR3 has 14 amino acids. Germline values: CDR1 LNHDA, CDR2 SQIVND (reference sequence). CDR3 sequence reads: CASSIRGLEGIQYF. CDR3 DNA: TGTGCCAGTAGTATCCGGGGGCTTGAGGGCATTCAGTACTTC.